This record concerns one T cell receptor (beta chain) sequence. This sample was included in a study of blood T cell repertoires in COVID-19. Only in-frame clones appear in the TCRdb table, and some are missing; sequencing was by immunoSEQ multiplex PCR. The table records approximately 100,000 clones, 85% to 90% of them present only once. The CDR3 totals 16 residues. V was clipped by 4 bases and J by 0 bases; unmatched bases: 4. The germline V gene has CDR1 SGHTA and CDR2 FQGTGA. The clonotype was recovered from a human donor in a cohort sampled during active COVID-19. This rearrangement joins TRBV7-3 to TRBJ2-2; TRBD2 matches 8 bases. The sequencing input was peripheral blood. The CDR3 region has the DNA TGTGCCAGCAGCTCAGGAGCGGGAGCGAACACCGGGGAGCTGTTTTTT. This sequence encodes CASSSGAGANTGELFF.